A selection of T cell receptor beta chains follows, all from one sample in a study of post-analysis software for immune sequencing data. TCRdb re-analysed the PCR reads in MiXCR, keeping a single row per CDR3 protein. The sample has 750,000 to 950,000 distinct CDR3 sequences; about 50% are singletons. The sequenced sample consisted of blood. All receptors come from a girl between 5 and 17 years old with multiple sclerosis. CDR3s include the opening cysteine and the closing phenylalanine or tryptophan. The order of the fields is V gene, CDR3 length, D gene, clone size, J gene, CDR3 DNA, CDR3 protein. The D gene is left open where the match is weak. A row's size may be missing; if present it is once, few, many or a size class.

>TRBV7-7|19|TRBD1|.|TRBJ2-5
TGTGCCAGCAGCTTAGAAGTTAGAGACAGGGAATTTTTGGTGGAGACCCAGTACTTC
CASSLEVRDREFLVETQYF
>TRBV12-3/TRBV12-4|17|.|.|TRBJ2-7
TGTGCCAGCAGTTTGTGGGGGGGCAGGGGGCGACTGGGCGAGCAGTACTTC
CASSLWGGRGRLGEQYF
>TRBV2|15|TRBD1|few|TRBJ2-3
TGTGCCAGCAAAATACAGGGGATGAAGACAGATACGCAGTATTTT
CASKIQGMKTDTQYF
>TRBV7-9|13|.|once|TRBJ1-5
TGTGCCAGCAGCTTCGGTAGTGATCAGCCCCAGCATTTT
CASSFGSDQPQHF
>TRBV12-3/TRBV12-4|13|.|.|TRBJ1-5
TGTGCCAGCAGTTTGACATTCAATCAGCCCCAGCATTTT
CASSLTFNQPQHF
>TRBV12-3/TRBV12-4|12|.|.|TRBJ2-7
TGTGCCAGCAGCCCCCTCTCTGGGGTCTCGTACTTC
CASSPLSGVSYF
>TRBV7-9|15|TRBD1|.|TRBJ1-2
TGTGCCAGCAGCTCGCCGACCCAGGGGGACTATGGCTACACCTTC
CASSSPTQGDYGYTF
>TRBV19|14|TRBD1|.|TRBJ2-4
TGTGCCAGTATCGACAGGGCAGGGCGGAACATTCAGTACTTC
CASIDRAGRNIQYF
>TRBV20-1|11|.|once|TRBJ2-4
TGCAGTGCTAGGACCACTCGGGAGCAGTACTTC
CSARTTREQYF
>TRBV20-1|13|TRBD1|.|TRBJ1-1
TGCAGTGCTAGAGTCAGGGGGGGCACTGAAGCTTTCTTT
CSARVRGGTEAFF